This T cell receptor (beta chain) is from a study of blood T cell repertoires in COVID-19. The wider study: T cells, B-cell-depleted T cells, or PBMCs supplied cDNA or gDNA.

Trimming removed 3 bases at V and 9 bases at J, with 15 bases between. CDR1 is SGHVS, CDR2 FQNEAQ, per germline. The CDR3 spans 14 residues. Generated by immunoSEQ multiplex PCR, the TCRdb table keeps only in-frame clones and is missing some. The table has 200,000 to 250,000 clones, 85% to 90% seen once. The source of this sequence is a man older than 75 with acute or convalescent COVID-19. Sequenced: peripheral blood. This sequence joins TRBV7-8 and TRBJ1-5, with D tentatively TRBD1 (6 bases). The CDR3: CASSFGGESRPQHF. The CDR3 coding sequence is TGTGCCAGCAGCTTTGGGGGCGAAAGTCGGCCCCAGCATTTT.